Included here is one T cell receptor beta chain sequence, with context. Its cognate antigen is unknown. Some clones are missing from TCRdb's copy, which holds only in-frame ones; the method was immunoSEQ multiplex PCR. The data hold tens of thousands of clones, with more than 65% observed a single time. This record belongs to a study of vaccination effects on CD4 cells after COVID-19. Study-wide results and caveats: In healthy vaccinees, only 1 of 255 vaccine-induced clones cross-reacted with common cold coronaviruses.

The V gene's germline CDR1 is SGDLS and CDR2 YYNGEE. This CDR3 has 15 residues. V was clipped by 0 bases and J by 4 bases, with 13 bases between them. Cultured cells yielded isolated CD4+ T cells after less than 11 days. The rearrangement joins TRBV9 to TRBJ1-1; weak D call: TRBD1 (6 bases). This material consisted of CD4+ T cells from PBMCs cultured without peptide, taken before COVID-19 vaccination. The sequence came from a human donor who received a COVID-19 vaccine. CDR3 residues: CASSVDGRGSTEAFF. Here the CDR3 DNA reads TGTGCCAGCAGCGTAGACGGCAGGGGAAGCACTGAAGCTTTCTTT.